The clone carrying this TCR beta chain was seen once. The target antigen is unknown. This sample is part of a study of OX40 agonist ivuxolimab in advanced cancers. Germline values: CDR1 LGHNT, CDR2 FRNRAP. The CDR3 covers 15 residues. V was clipped by 9 bases and J by 4 bases; unmatched bases: 13. Findings of the study overall: Individuals who were partial responders at 0.1-3.0 mg/kg had clonal expansion that ranked among the lowest. Blood T cells, both CD4+ and CD8+, expanded clonally by week 6 at 0.1 to 3.0 mg/kg.

Profiled with immunoSEQ multiplex PCR; TCRdb holds only in-frame clones, not every one. The sample gives tens of thousands of clones, 85% to 95% of which show up once; 5.9% is in the top ten. This receptor was taken from an adult with an advanced solid tumor such as melanoma, head and neck, liver or kidney cancer. The chain combines TRBV12-5 with TRBJ1-1; 8 bases match TRBD1. The sample in question was CD4+ or CD8+ T cells sorted from blood, obtained in a trial of the OX40 agonist ivuxolimab. CDR3 in DNA: TGTGCTAGCTCCCAGGGGGCAAGCGCGGGCACTGAAGCTTTCTTT. It is translated as CASSQGASAGTEAFF.